This TCR beta chain originates from a study of CD8 T cells in Susac syndrome. RNA amounts of about 0.5 to 1 ug underwent reverse transcription with random hexamers. TCRdb independently ran MiXCR on the immunoSEQ multiplex PCR reads; one entry per CDR3 protein. The sample records 150,000 to 200,000 distinct CDR3 sequences, over 85% being singletons. The CDR3 is 15 residues long. V lost 6 bases, J lost 3 bases, and 16 bases lay in between. Per germline, CDR1 SNHLY and CDR2 FYNNEI. The rearrangement joins TRBV2 to TRBJ2-3; D possibly uses TRBD1 or TRBD2 (6 bases each). Material for sequencing was CD4+ T cells from PBMCs. The sequence was collected from a human donor in good health. The CDR3 protein is CASRRDTASTDTQYF. In nucleotides, the CDR3 is TGTGCCAGCAGGCGGGACACAGCGAGTACAGATACGCAGTATTTT.